The rows below give T cell receptor beta chains drawn from one sample of a study of blood T cell repertoires in COVID-19. TCRdb's copy holds only in-frame clones and misses some; the assay was immunoSEQ multiplex PCR. This sample carries about 60,000 clones, roughly 90% of them seen once, and the ten largest clones take 3.5%. Sequenced material: peripheral blood. The receptor set was obtained from a man between 45 and 60 years old with active COVID-19. Both conserved end residues are part of each CDR3. Fields, in order: V gene, clone size, D gene, J gene, CDR3 DNA, CDR3 protein. A D gene is named only where the DNA matches it firmly. Clone size, where shown, is once, few, many, or a class for clones that have expanded.

V gene: TRBV7-9
clone size: .
D gene: TRBD1
J gene: TRBJ1-2
CDR3 DNA: TGTGCCAGCAGCCCTGAGGGGCCGACAGGGAACTATGGCTACACCTTC
CDR3 protein: CASSPEGPTGNYGYTF

V gene: TRBV10-3
clone size: .
D gene: TRBD1
J gene: TRBJ2-3
CDR3 DNA: TGTGCCACCAGGGACAGGGATGTTACAGATACGCAGTATTTT
CDR3 protein: CATRDRDVTDTQYF

V gene: TRBV5-1
clone size: .
D gene: TRBD1
J gene: TRBJ2-7
CDR3 DNA: TGCGCCAGCAGCTTGTGGACAGGGGTTTCCTACGAGCAGTACTTC
CDR3 protein: CASSLWTGVSYEQYF

V gene: TRBV30
clone size: .
D gene: TRBD2
J gene: TRBJ2-2
CDR3 DNA: TGTGCCTGGAGCGACCCGAGAGCGGGGATATTCACCGGGGAGCTGTTTTTT
CDR3 protein: CAWSDPRAGIFTGELFF

V gene: TRBV24-1
clone size: .
D gene: TRBD2
J gene: TRBJ2-1
CDR3 DNA: TGTGCCACCAGTGGGAATCTAGCGGTTAAAAGCTCCTACAATGAGCAGTTCTTC
CDR3 protein: CATSGNLAVKSSYNEQFF

V gene: TRBV5-1
clone size: .
D gene: TRBD2
J gene: TRBJ2-3
CDR3 DNA: TGCGCCAGCAGCTTGGGTCCTAGCGGGGGGGCCCTGACAGATACGCAGTATTTT
CDR3 protein: CASSLGPSGGALTDTQYF

V gene: TRBV5-6
clone size: once
D gene: TRBD2
J gene: TRBJ2-3
CDR3 DNA: TGTGCCAGCAGGGCTAGCGGGGGATACACAGATACGCAGTATTTT
CDR3 protein: CASRASGGYTDTQYF

V gene: TRBV2
clone size: .
D gene: TRBD1
J gene: TRBJ2-3
CDR3 DNA: TGTGCCAGCAGTGATAGACAGGGGGCTAGGGATACGCAGTATTTT
CDR3 protein: CASSDRQGARDTQYF

V gene: TRBV24-1
clone size: .
D gene: TRBD2
J gene: TRBJ2-5
CDR3 DNA: TGTGCCACCAGTGACGCCGGGACTACGGAGACCCAGTACTTC
CDR3 protein: CATSDAGTTETQYF

V gene: TRBV6-1
clone size: .
D gene: TRBD2
J gene: TRBJ2-7
CDR3 DNA: TGTGCCAGCAGTGAACTAGCGGGGGGCTCCTACGAGCAGTACTTC
CDR3 protein: CASSELAGGSYEQYF

V gene: TRBV6-5
clone size: .
D gene: TRBD1
J gene: TRBJ2-5
CDR3 DNA: TGTGCCAGCAGTAGAGACAGGGGGCAAGAGACCCAGTACTTC
CDR3 protein: CASSRDRGQETQYF

V gene: TRBV3-1/TRBV3-2
clone size: .
D gene: TRBD2
J gene: TRBJ2-3
CDR3 DNA: TGTGCCAGCAGCCCTTACAGGACTAGCGATACGCAGTATTTT
CDR3 protein: CASSPYRTSDTQYF

V gene: TRBV4-2
clone size: .
D gene: .
J gene: TRBJ2-7
CDR3 DNA: TGTGCCAGCAGCCAAGAAGGTATCGGTTTCGGGGAAGGCTACGAGCAGTACTTC
CDR3 protein: CASSQEGIGFGEGYEQYF

V gene: TRBV6-5
clone size: .
D gene: .
J gene: TRBJ2-5
CDR3 DNA: TGTGCCAGCAGTCCCCGGTTGGTGGTAGAGACCCAGTACTTC
CDR3 protein: CASSPRLVVETQYF

V gene: TRBV19
clone size: .
D gene: TRBD2
J gene: TRBJ2-3
CDR3 DNA: TGTGCCAGTACGTCTAGCGGGGCTAGTAAAGATACGCAGTATTTT
CDR3 protein: CASTSSGASKDTQYF

V gene: TRBV6-2/TRBV6-3
clone size: .
D gene: TRBD2
J gene: TRBJ2-5
CDR3 DNA: TGTGCCAGCAGTATCGGGGGGAAGACCCAGTACTTC
CDR3 protein: CASSIGGKTQYF

V gene: TRBV6-5
clone size: once
D gene: TRBD1
J gene: TRBJ1-1
CDR3 DNA: TGTGCCAGCAGTAAACCCGGGACAGGGGGCGCTGAAGCTTTCTTT
CDR3 protein: CASSKPGTGGAEAFF

V gene: TRBV12-3/TRBV12-4
clone size: few
D gene: .
J gene: TRBJ1-4
CDR3 DNA: TGTGCCAGCAGTCCCTCGGGGGAAAAACTGTTTTTT
CDR3 protein: CASSPSGEKLFF

V gene: TRBV12-3/TRBV12-4
clone size: .
D gene: .
J gene: TRBJ2-7
CDR3 DNA: TGTGCCAGCAGTTTCTTCCAGGGGCACGAGCAGTACTTC
CDR3 protein: CASSFFQGHEQYF

V gene: TRBV21-1
clone size: .
D gene: .
J gene: TRBJ1-5
CDR3 DNA: TGTGCCAGCAGCATAGACCGCAGGGGTGCAGGGCAGCCCCAGCATTTT
CDR3 protein: CASSIDRRGAGQPQHF

V gene: TRBV5-5
clone size: .
D gene: TRBD1
J gene: TRBJ2-1
CDR3 DNA: TGTGCCAGCAGCACAACGACAGGGGGCTACAATGAGCAGTTCTTC
CDR3 protein: CASSTTTGGYNEQFF

V gene: TRBV6-5
clone size: .
D gene: TRBD1
J gene: TRBJ1-6
CDR3 DNA: TGTGCCAGCACAATACAGGGGGGCAATAATTCACCCCTCCACTTT
CDR3 protein: CASTIQGGNNSPLHF

V gene: TRBV27
clone size: .
D gene: TRBD2
J gene: TRBJ2-1
CDR3 DNA: TGTGCCACATCCCGGGGGGGGGCCAACTACAATGAGCAGTTCTTC
CDR3 protein: CATSRGGANYNEQFF

V gene: TRBV11-2
clone size: .
D gene: TRBD1
J gene: TRBJ1-2
CDR3 DNA: TGTGCCAGCAGCTTAGGTGCGGGACAGCCTTTCTATGGCTACACCTTC
CDR3 protein: CASSLGAGQPFYGYTF

V gene: TRBV28
clone size: few
D gene: .
J gene: TRBJ2-1
CDR3 DNA: TGTGCCAGCGGCGACCGGGTCGAGCAGTTCTTC
CDR3 protein: CASGDRVEQFF

V gene: TRBV4-2
clone size: .
D gene: .
J gene: TRBJ1-2
CDR3 DNA: TGTGCCAGCAGCCCTCAAGGGGGGGCCTCCTATGGCTACACCTTC
CDR3 protein: CASSPQGGASYGYTF

V gene: TRBV9
clone size: .
D gene: .
J gene: TRBJ2-3
CDR3 DNA: TGTGCCAGCAGCGTTCAAAGGGGTCTTGGCCCCACAGATACGCAGTATTTT
CDR3 protein: CASSVQRGLGPTDTQYF

V gene: TRBV4-1
clone size: .
D gene: .
J gene: TRBJ2-3
CDR3 DNA: TGCGCCAGCAGCCACGACGTACTATATCTAGATACGCAGTATTTT
CDR3 protein: CASSHDVLYLDTQYF

V gene: TRBV2
clone size: few
D gene: .
J gene: TRBJ2-7
CDR3 DNA: TGTGCCAGCAGTGAATTGGGGGCTCTGGGTTTGCGCGAGCAGTACTTC
CDR3 protein: CASSELGALGLREQYF

V gene: TRBV6-4
clone size: .
D gene: .
J gene: TRBJ2-3
CDR3 DNA: TGTGCCAGCAGCTTTACAGATACAGATACGCAGTATTTT
CDR3 protein: CASSFTDTDTQYF

V gene: TRBV9
clone size: .
D gene: .
J gene: TRBJ1-1
CDR3 DNA: TGTGCCAGCAGCGTAGTCCTAAACACTGAAGCTTTCTTT
CDR3 protein: CASSVVLNTEAFF